The rows below give T cell receptor beta chains drawn from one sample of a study of blood T cells in healthy people across ages. TCRdb independently ran MiXCR on the 5' RACE reads; one entry per CDR3 protein. The table has hundreds of thousands of distinct CDR3 sequences, 25% to 30% seen once. The data also belong to a second study, concerning T cells of mothers and their children.

The sequencing input was blood. All receptors come from a boy under 18 in good health. CDR3s include the opening cysteine and the closing phenylalanine or tryptophan. A D gene is named only where the DNA matches it firmly. The listing skips clone size in some rows; elsewhere it reads once, few, many or a size class.

d_gene	abundance	v_gene	j_gene	CDR3nt	CDR3aa
.	few	TRBV7-3	TRBJ2-2	TGTGCCAGCAGCTCTAGCGCAGGGGGCACCGGGGAGCTGTTTTTT	CASSSSAGGTGELFF
.	.	TRBV5-5	TRBJ1-1	TGTGCCAGCAGGGTGAGGGGGGGCCCCCTGAACACTGAAGCTTTCTTT	CASRVRGGPLNTEAFF
TRBD1	few	TRBV29-1	TRBJ2-2	TGCAGCGTTCGACAGGGTGGGACCGGGGAGCTGTTTTTT	CSVRQGGTGELFF
TRBD1	many	TRBV29-1	TRBJ1-1	TGCAGCGTTGATAAGGGACAGGGGGAAGCTTTCTTT	CSVDKGQGEAFF
.	.	TRBV2	TRBJ2-1	TGTGCCAGCAGTCGGGGCCCCCGGGGTGAGCAGTTCTTC	CASSRGPRGEQFF
.	.	TRBV5-1	TRBJ1-6	TGCGCCAGCAGCTTGGTCAGGGATCAATCACCCCTCCACTTT	CASSLVRDQSPLHF
.	few	TRBV4-1	TRBJ1-4	TGCGCCAGCAGCCAAGGGGGTACAACGTTGCGAAAACTGTTTTTT	CASSQGGTTLRKLFF
.	.	TRBV5-1	TRBJ2-5	TGCGCCAGCAGCTTGATCCCCTGGGAGCAGTACTTC	CASSLIPWEQYF
.	.	TRBV5-8	TRBJ2-3	TGTGCCAGCAGCGCGGGACGATTTAGCACAGATACGCAGTATTTT	CASSAGRFSTDTQYF
TRBD2	.	TRBV28	TRBJ2-5	TGTGCCAGCAGTCCTCCGAGCGGGGGAGGGGCAGAGACCCAGTACTTC	CASSPPSGGGAETQYF
TRBD1	.	TRBV12-3/TRBV12-4	TRBJ2-7	TGTGCCAGCACCTCTGGACAGGGGCCGTTCTACGAGCAGTACTTC	CASTSGQGPFYEQYF
TRBD2	.	TRBV6-6	TRBJ2-3	TGTGCCAGCAGTTATTGGAGGCTAGCGGGAGCCGATACGCAGTATTTT	CASSYWRLAGADTQYF
.	few	TRBV29-1	TRBJ2-1	TGCAGCGTTGAGGTTCTGGGAGACAATGAGCAGTTCTTC	CSVEVLGDNEQFF
.	few	TRBV4-2	TRBJ2-1	TGTGCCAGCAGCCAAGAACGGGGGCGACAGTTCTTC	CASSQERGRQFF
TRBD2	few	TRBV7-3	TRBJ2-1	TGTGCCAGCAGCTACTCCGGGACTAGCGGGACTGAGCAGTTCTTC	CASSYSGTSGTEQFF
.	.	TRBV28	TRBJ2-7	TGTGCCAGCGGGGGCCTTCAGGGCTCCTACGAGCAGTACTTC	CASGGLQGSYEQYF
TRBD1	few	TRBV29-1	TRBJ2-2	TGCAGCGTTCCGGGACAGACGAACACCGGGGAGCTGTTTTTT	CSVPGQTNTGELFF
.	.	TRBV14	TRBJ2-7	TGTGCCAGCAGCCAAGGGACCCAGGGCGCCTACGAGCAGTACTTC	CASSQGTQGAYEQYF
TRBD1	.	TRBV10-2	TRBJ2-5	TGCGCCAGCTTAGGACAGGGTCTAGAGACCCAGTACTTC	CASLGQGLETQYF
.	few	TRBV7-9	TRBJ1-4	TGTGCCAGCAGCCCGGACCCGGGCGGCTCGGATGAAAAACTGTTTTTT	CASSPDPGGSDEKLFF
TRBD1	.	TRBV5-1	TRBJ1-6	TGCGCCAGCAGCTTGGGGAACCGGGACAGGGCGTTTAGAGGTTCACCCCTCCACTTT	CASSLGNRDRAFRGSPLHF
TRBD2	few	TRBV24-1	TRBJ2-5	TGTGCCACCAGTGATCCTCGGGAAGCGGGGGTGGAACGAGAGACCCAGTACTTC	CATSDPREAGVERETQYF
.	few	TRBV10-3	TRBJ2-7	TGTGCCATCAGGATAAGCTCCTACGAGCAGTACTTC	CAIRISSYEQYF
.	few	TRBV28	TRBJ1-2	TGTGCCAGCAGTTTAGCGGGAAGGGGTTTCGATGGCTACACCTTC	CASSLAGRGFDGYTF
.	.	TRBV15	TRBJ2-3	TGTGCCACCAGCAGAGGGGGAGGAGGCACAGATACGCAGTATTTT	CATSRGGGGTDTQYF
TRBD2	few	TRBV6-2/TRBV6-3	TRBJ2-1	TGTGCCAGCAGTTACTCTACTAGCGGGGGAGCATCCTACAATGAGCAGTTCTTC	CASSYSTSGGASYNEQFF
.	.	TRBV18	TRBJ1-3	TGTGCCAGCTCACCAGCAGGCTCCTCCTCTGGAAACACCATATATTTT	CASSPAGSSSGNTIYF
.	.	TRBV7-2	TRBJ2-1	TGTGCCAGCAGCTTAGAGATTTGGGAGCAGTTCTTC	CASSLEIWEQFF